Each of the 20 T cell receptor beta chains below was sequenced from the same sample in a study of cytomegalovirus exposure and HLA in healthy donors. PCR amplification relied on 60 Vbeta primers (plus 13 Jbeta primers). Produced via immunoSEQ multiplex PCR; TCRdb's table is partial and in-frame only. The table records under 130,000 clones, about three quarters of them present only once. The source material was PBMCs. The source is a male donor in good health and CMV-seronegative.

The chain recombines TRBV5-1 with TRBJ2-3; 10 bases map to TRBD2. The CDR3 length is 16 residues. Germline CDR1 SGHRS, CDR2 YFSETQ. The J segment lost 2 bases and the V segment lost 1 base, leaving 4 bases of the junction unmatched. CDR3 in amino acids: CASSLQAGGITDTQYF. In DNA, the CDR3 is TGCGCCAGCAGCTTGCAAGCGGGAGGGATCACAGATACGCAGTATTTT.

The chain uses TRBV6-5 and TRBJ2-5; TRBD2 is a possible D gene (6 bases). There are 14 residues in the CDR3. CDR1 and CDR2 (germline): MNHEY, SVGAGI. Trimming stripped 4 bases from V and 1 base from J, with 10 bases between. In nucleotides, the CDR3 is TGTGCCAGCAGTTTGAAGCGGGTCCAAGAGACCCAGTACTTC. It encodes CASSLKRVQETQYF.

The chain joins TRBV11-3 to TRBJ1-3; D unresolved. Trimming stripped 4 bases from V and 0 bases from J, with 13 bases between. The CDR3 spans 16 residues. In germline, CDR1 is SGHNT, CDR2 YENEEA. CDR3 protein: CASSSSPVSSGNTIYF. In nucleotides, the CDR3 is TGTGCCAGCAGCTCCTCTCCGGTTAGCTCTGGAAACACCATATATTTT.

The CDR3 protein is CASRTSTDTQYF. For the CDR3, the DNA is TGCGCCAGCAGGACTAGCACAGATACGCAGTATTTT. The rearrangement links TRBV4-1 to TRBJ2-3; D call uncertain. This CDR3 comprises 12 residues. Trimming stripped 6 bases from V and 0 bases from J, with 4 bases between. Germline V lookup: CDR1 MGHRA, CDR2 YSYEKL.

This clone was picked up a small number of times. The rearrangement uses TRBV29-1 and TRBJ2-3, with 9 bases fitting TRBD2. The germline V gene has CDR1 SQVTM and CDR2 ANQGSEA. V lost 5 bases and J lost 4; bases outside the gene matches: 7. The CDR3 has 14 amino acids. CDR3 coding DNA: TGCAGCGTTTTGTTAGCGGGAGCTGCAGATACGCAGTATTTT. As protein: CSVLLAGAADTQYF.

This chain uses TRBV9 with TRBJ2-3; TRBD2 matches at 12 bases. The CDR3 has 16 amino acids. The V and J ends lost 0 bases and 4 bases, in that order; junction bases with no gene match: 3. CDR1 SGDLS and CDR2 YYNGEE come from the germline V gene. CDR3 region: CASSVGTSGTADTQYF. DNA for the CDR3: TGTGCCAGCAGCGTAGGGACTAGCGGGACTGCAGATACGCAGTATTTT.

This chain connects TRBV29-1 to TRBJ2-7; tentatively, D is TRBD1 (5 bases). V lost 2 bases and J lost 3, with 11 bases in between. The CDR3 consists of 13 residues. In germline, CDR1 is SQVTM, CDR2 ANQGSEA. In nucleotides, the CDR3 is TGCAGCGTTGAAATCGCAGGGAACTACGAGCAGTACTTC. Its protein is CSVEIAGNYEQYF.

This chain uses TRBV5-1 with TRBJ2-1, with 8 bases that match TRBD2. This CDR3 is 15 amino acids long. In germline, CDR1 is SGHRS, CDR2 YFSETQ. Trimming at V came to 2 bases and at J to 0 bases, leaving 1 base not matched to a gene. The CDR3 DNA sequence: TGCGCCAGCAGCTTAAGCGGGAGCTCCTACAATGAGCAGTTCTTC. Translated, it gives CASSLSGSSYNEQFF.

This clone was seen a few times. V gene TRBV20-1 combines with J gene TRBJ1-2, with D possibly matching TRBD1 (5 bases). In germline, CDR1 is DFQATT, CDR2 SNEGSKA (reference sequence). This CDR3 region has 11 residues. V was clipped by 3 bases and J by 4 bases, with 6 bases between them. The CDR3 DNA reads as TGCAGTGCTAGTCAGGGCTATGGCTACACCTTC. Amino acid sequence: CSASQGYGYTF.

This chain uses TRBV6-1 with TRBJ1-1, with 8 nucleotides matching TRBD1. This CDR3 contains 14 residues. The ends lost 6 bases at V and 4 bases at J; junction bases unmatched: 7. The germline V gene encodes CDR1 MNHNS and CDR2 SASEGT. The chain's CDR3 is CASSRQGARTEAFF. The CDR3 DNA sequence: TGTGCCAGCAGCCGGCAGGGGGCGCGCACTGAAGCTTTCTTT.

This chain links TRBV27 with TRBJ1-2; 8 bases fit TRBD1. Germline loops: CDR1 MNHEY, CDR2 SMNVEV (reference sequence). J was trimmed by 7 bases and V by 4 bases; bases with no gene match: 11. CDR3 length: 15 amino acids. The CDR3 DNA reads as TGTGCCAGCAGTTCCTACAGGGGGGAATTCGGTGGCTACACCTTC. This translates into CASSSYRGEFGGYTF.

CDR3 sequence: CASTRRFGYTF. In DNA form, the CDR3 reads TGTGCCAGTACCCGGAGGTTTGGCTACACCTTC. The chain is built from TRBV6-4 and TRBJ1-2; D is uncertain. V was clipped by 9 bases and J by 7 bases, with 12 bases between them. The CDR3 sequence is 11 residues long. Per the germline V gene, CDR1 is MRHNA and CDR2 is SNTAGT.

The rearrangement uses TRBV4-2 and TRBJ2-7, with a weak D call TRBD2 (6 bases). V lost 1 base, J lost 3 bases, and 16 bases lay in between. The CDR3 covers 16 residues. CDR1 and CDR2 (germline): LGHNA, YNFKEQ. CDR3 sequence (DNA): TGTGCCAGCAGCCAAGGGCGTCTAGCGACAAACTACGAGCAGTACTTC. Protein: CASSQGRLATNYEQYF.

This chain uses TRBV6-6 with TRBJ1-2; D remains unclear. This CDR3 has 14 residues. Trimming left V 0 bases short and J 6 bases short, with 11 bases between. CDR1 and CDR2 (germline): MNHNY, SVGAGI (reference sequence). In DNA form, the CDR3 reads TGTGCCAGCAGTTACTCGCTCGGTCCGGATGGCTACACCTTC. Residues: CASSYSLGPDGYTF.

This clone was observed a handful of times. This chain uses TRBV6-5 with TRBJ2-1; D unclear. The CDR3 loop spans 13 amino acids. Trimming took off 6 bases at V and 7 bases at J, with 13 bases between the two ends. Per germline, CDR1 MNHEY and CDR2 SVGAGI. The CDR3 spells CASSPGTKNEQFF. CDR3 nucleotide sequence: TGTGCCAGCAGCCCTGGTACAAAAAATGAGCAGTTCTTC.

The chain is built from TRBV5-1 and TRBJ2-1, with a possible D match to TRBD1 (5 bases). The V end was cut by 4 bases, the J end by 9 bases, with 20 bases between. Germline loops: CDR1 SGHRS, CDR2 YFSETQ. The CDR3 loop spans 15 amino acids. CDR3 residues: CASSPDLGRVTEQFF. The CDR3 coding sequence is TGCGCCAGCAGCCCGGATCTCGGCAGGGTAACTGAGCAGTTCTTC.

The chain has TRBV27 and TRBJ2-1; D not resolved. V gave up 5 bases and J gave up 5 bases, with 13 bases separating them. The length of the CDR3 is 14 residues. Per the germline V gene, CDR1 is MNHEY and CDR2 is SMNVEV (reference sequence). CDR3 sequence reads: CASSIPEANNEQFF. The CDR3 nucleotides are TGTGCCAGCAGTATCCCCGAGGCGAACAATGAGCAGTTCTTC.

The rearrangement joins TRBV4-1 to TRBJ2-7, with D possibly matching TRBD1 (5 bases). Germline-derived CDR1 and CDR2 are MGHRA and YSYEKL. Trimming cost V 0 bases and J 3 bases, with 9 bases left between them. This CDR3 spans 14 amino acids. The CDR3: CASSQEQDYYEQYF. CDR3 bases: TGCGCCAGCAGCCAAGAACAGGATTACTACGAGCAGTACTTC.

The chain carries TRBV5-4 and TRBJ2-1, with D tentatively TRBD2 (6 bases). V lost 0 bases, J lost 4 bases, and 14 bases lay in between. This CDR3 region has 16 residues. The germline V gene has CDR1 SGHNT and CDR2 YYREEE (reference sequence). CDR3 region: CASSLAQAGLYNEQFF. The DNA for the CDR3 is TGTGCCAGCAGCTTGGCCCAAGCGGGCCTTTACAATGAGCAGTTCTTC.

In the case of this clone: It is unclear where the CDR3 begins or ends on the DNA, so no DNA is shown, and the CDR3 is as TCRdb lists it. V is TRBV11-2 and J is TRBJ2-5; TRBD2 is the table's D call, not checked against the DNA. The CDR3 spans 14 amino acids, including both terminal residues. Germline CDR1 and CDR2: SGHAT and FQNNGV. The CDR3 sequence: CASSQDRVGSGAYF.